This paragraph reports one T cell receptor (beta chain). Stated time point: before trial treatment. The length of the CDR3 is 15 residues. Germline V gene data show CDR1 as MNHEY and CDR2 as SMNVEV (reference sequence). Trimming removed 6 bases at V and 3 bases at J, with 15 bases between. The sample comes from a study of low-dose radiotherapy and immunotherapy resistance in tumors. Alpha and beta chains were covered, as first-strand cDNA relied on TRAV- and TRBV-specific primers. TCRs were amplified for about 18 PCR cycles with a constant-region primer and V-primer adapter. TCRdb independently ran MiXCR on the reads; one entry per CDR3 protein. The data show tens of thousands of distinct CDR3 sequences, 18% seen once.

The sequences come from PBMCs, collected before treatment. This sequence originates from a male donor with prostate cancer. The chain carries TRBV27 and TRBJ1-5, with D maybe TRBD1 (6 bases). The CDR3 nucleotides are TGTGCCAGCAGCCCCCGCGCAGGGGTCAATCAGCCCCAGCATTTT. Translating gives CASSPRAGVNQPQHF.